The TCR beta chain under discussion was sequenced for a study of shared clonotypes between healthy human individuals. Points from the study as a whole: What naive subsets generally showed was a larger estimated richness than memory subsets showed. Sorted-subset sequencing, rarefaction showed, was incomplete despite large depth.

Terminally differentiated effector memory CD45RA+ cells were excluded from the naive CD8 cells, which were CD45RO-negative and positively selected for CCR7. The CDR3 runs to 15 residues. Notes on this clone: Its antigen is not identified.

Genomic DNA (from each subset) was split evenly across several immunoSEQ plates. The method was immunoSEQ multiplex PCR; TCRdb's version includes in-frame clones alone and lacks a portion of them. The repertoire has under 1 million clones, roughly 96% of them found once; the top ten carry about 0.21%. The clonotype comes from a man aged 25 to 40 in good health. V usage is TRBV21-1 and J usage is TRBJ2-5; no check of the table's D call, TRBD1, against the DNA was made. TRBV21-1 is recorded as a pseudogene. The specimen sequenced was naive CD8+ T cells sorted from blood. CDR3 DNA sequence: TGTGCCAGCAGCAACCATGACAGGGGGCAAGAGACCCAGTACTTC. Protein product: CASSNHDRGQETQYF.